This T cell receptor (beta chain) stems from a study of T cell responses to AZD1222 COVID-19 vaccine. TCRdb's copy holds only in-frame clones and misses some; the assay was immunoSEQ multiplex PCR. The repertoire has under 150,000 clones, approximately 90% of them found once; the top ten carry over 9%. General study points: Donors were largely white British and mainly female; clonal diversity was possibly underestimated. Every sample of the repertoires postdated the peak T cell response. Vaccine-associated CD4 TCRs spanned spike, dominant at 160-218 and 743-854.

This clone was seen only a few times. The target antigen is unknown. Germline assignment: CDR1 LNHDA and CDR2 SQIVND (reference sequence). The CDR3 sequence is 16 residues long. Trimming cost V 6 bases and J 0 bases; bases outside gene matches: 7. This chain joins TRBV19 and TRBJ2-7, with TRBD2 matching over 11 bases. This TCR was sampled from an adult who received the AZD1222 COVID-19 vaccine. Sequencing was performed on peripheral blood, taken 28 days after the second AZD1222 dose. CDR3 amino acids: CASRSVAGGSSYEQYF. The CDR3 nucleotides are TGTGCCAGTAGATCAGTAGCGGGAGGGAGCTCCTACGAGCAGTACTTC.